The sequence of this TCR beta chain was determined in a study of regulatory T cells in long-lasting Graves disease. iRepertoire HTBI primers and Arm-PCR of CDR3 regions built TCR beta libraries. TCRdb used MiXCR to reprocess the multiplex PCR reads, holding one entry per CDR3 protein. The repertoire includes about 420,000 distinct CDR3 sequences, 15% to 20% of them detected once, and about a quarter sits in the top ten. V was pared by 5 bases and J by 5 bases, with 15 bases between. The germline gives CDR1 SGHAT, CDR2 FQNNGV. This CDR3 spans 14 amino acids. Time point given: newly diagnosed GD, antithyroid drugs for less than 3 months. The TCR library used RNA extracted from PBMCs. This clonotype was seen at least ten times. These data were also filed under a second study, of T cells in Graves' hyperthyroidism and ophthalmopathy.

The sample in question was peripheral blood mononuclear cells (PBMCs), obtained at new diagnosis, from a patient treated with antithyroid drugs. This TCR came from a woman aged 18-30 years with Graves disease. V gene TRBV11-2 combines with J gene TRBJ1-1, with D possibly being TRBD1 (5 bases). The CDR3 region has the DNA TGTGCCAGCAGCGGGAGACGGGGGGATACTGAAGCTTTCTTT. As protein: CASSGRRGDTEAFF.